Sequencing of this T cell receptor beta chain was carried out in a study of T cell responses to AZD1222 COVID-19 vaccine. Study information: Second-dose timings of about 4 or about 12 weeks were pooled.

The V and J ends lost 4 bases and 7 bases respectively, with 14 bases between them. This CDR3 spans 14 amino acids. Germline CDR1 SGHRS, CDR2 YFSETQ. Study outcomes and limitations: Receipt of two AZD1222 doses was followed by a rise in Spike-specific TCR breadth and depth. Repertoires were obtained only post-peak T cell response. Donors were largely white British and mainly female; clonal diversity was possibly underestimated.

In the case of this clone: Its antigen is still unknown.

Clones were read by immunoSEQ multiplex PCR, and TCRdb kept only the in-frame ones, dropping some. The sample has around 140,000 clones, around nine tenths seen once. The receptor comes from an adult in good health. The input for sequencing was peripheral blood, taken on day 0 of AZD1222 vaccination. The chain carries TRBV5-1 and TRBJ2-2; D ambiguous. DNA of the CDR3: TGCGCCAGCAGCCTTACGCCTTGGGGCGGGGAGCTGTTTTTT. Translation gives CASSLTPWGGELFF.